This paragraph covers one T cell receptor beta chain sequence. Its antigen is still unknown. These data originate in a study of CD8+ T cells in alopecia areata. Across the study: Affected scalp percentage determined the severity score of treated patients.

CDR1 and CDR2 from the germline V gene are SNHLY and FYNNEI. Losses at the gene ends were 5 bases for V and 2 bases for J; bases not matched to a gene: 11. The CDR3 has 16 amino acids. Indicated treatment: oral pan-JAK inhibitor, 5-10 mg twice daily. In alopecia areata patients, both lesional scalp punch biopsies and peripheral blood were collected. RNA, once extracted, was reverse transcribed into cDNA for use as the sequencing template. The protocol was immunoSEQ multiplex PCR, while the TCRdb copy is restricted to in-frame clones and leaves out a portion. The data hold 60,000 to 85,000 clones, with roughly 70% observed a single time. Whole-study findings and limits: Elevated clonality characterized lesional scalp relative to normal scalp, particularly in alopecia totalis/universalis.

The specimen was CD8+ T cells sorted from blood, collected at week 24, from a patient treated with tofacitinib. V usage is TRBV2 and J usage is TRBJ2-5, with 7 bases matching TRBD1. This TCR was sampled from a human donor with alopecia areata. The CDR3 coding sequence is TGTGCCAGCAGTAGCCAGGGGGTCGAACCTCAAGAGACCCAGTACTTC. Its translation is CASSSQGVEPQETQYF. The full variable domain, in which reference TRBV2 and TRBJ2-5 provide the parts outside the CDR3, is EPEVTQTPSHQVTQMGQEVILRCVPISNHLYFYWYRQILGQKVEFLVSFYNNEISEKSEIFDDQFSVERPDGSNFTLKIRSTKLEDSAMYFCASSSQGVEPQETQYFGPGTRLLVL.